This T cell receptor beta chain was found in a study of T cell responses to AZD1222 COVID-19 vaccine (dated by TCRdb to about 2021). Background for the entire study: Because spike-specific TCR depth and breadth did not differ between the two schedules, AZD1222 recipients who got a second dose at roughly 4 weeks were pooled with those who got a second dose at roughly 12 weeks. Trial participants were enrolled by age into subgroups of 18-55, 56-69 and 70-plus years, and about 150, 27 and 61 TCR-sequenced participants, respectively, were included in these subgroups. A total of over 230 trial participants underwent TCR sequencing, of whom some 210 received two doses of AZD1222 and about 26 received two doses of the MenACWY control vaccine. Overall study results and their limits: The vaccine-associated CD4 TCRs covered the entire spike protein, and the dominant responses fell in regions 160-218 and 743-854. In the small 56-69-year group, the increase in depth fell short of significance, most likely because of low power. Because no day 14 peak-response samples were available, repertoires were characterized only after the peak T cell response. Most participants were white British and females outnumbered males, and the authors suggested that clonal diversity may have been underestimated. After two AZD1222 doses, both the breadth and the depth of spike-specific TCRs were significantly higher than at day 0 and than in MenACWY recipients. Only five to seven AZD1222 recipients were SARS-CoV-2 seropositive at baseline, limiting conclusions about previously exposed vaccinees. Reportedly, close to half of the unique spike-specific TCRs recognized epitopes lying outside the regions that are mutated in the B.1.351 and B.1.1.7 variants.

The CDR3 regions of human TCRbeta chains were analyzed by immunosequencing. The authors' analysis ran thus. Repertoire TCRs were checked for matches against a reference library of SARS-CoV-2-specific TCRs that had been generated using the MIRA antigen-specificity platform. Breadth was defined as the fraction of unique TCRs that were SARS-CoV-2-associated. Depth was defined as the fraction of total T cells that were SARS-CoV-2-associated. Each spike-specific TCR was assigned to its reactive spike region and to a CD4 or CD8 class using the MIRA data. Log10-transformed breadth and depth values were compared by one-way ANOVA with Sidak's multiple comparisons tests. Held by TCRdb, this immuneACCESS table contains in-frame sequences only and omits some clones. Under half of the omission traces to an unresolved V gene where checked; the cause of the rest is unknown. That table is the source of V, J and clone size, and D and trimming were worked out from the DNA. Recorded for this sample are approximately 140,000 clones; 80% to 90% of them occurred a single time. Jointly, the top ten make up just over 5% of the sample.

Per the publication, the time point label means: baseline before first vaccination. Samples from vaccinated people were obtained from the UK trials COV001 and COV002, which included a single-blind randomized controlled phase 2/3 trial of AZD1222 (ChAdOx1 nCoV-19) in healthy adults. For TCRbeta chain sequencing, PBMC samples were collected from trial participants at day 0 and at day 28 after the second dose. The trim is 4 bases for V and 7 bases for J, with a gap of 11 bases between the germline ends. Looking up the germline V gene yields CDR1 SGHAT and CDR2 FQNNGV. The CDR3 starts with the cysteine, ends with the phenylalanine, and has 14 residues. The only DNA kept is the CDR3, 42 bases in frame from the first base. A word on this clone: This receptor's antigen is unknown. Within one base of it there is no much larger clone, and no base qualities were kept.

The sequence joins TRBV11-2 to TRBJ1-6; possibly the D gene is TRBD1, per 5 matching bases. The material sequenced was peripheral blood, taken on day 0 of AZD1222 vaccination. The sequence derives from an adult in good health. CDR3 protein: CASSSDMPNSPLHF. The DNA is TGTGCCAGCAGCTCGGACATGCCCAATTCACCCCTCCACTTT.